This T cell receptor beta chain is drawn from a study of a mutant IDH1 vaccine in newly diagnosed glioma. Study-wide context: Patients received vaccination from 4-6 weeks after radiotherapy alone, or with temozolomide cycles. Males made up approximately 62% and females about 40% of treated patients, whose mean age was roughly 40 years. Receipt of radiotherapy, temozolomide, or both preceded the study, and most received both.

The V end was cut by 0 bases, the J end by 2 bases, with 11 bases between. CDR3 size: 15 residues. Germline CDR1 and CDR2: MNHEY and SVGAGI. Noted time point: week 23, last vaccination. Every single dose of the vaccine, 300 ug of mutant IDH1 20-mer peptide, came with topical imiquimod. Clones were sequenced by immunoSEQ multiplex PCR, and TCRdb holds only the in-frame ones, with some missing. The data contain approximately 50,000 clones, more than 75% of them singletons. This clone was found once. Its matching antigen is unknown. The study's findings and limits: Shifts in the top peripheral T cell clonotypes seemed unrelated to pseudoprogression.

The chain combines TRBV6-5 with TRBJ2-7; D possibly corresponds to TRBD1 (5 bases). This sequence was found in a man aged 35 to 55 with glioma. Sample: PBMCs, taken from a glioma patient whose treatment included an IDH1 peptide vaccine. In DNA form, the CDR3 reads TGTGCCAGCAGTTACTCGATAACAGGAGCCTACGAGCAGTACTTC. Its protein is CASSYSITGAYEQYF.